This T cell receptor beta chain appears in the sequencing data of a study of T cell responses to AZD1222 COVID-19 vaccine. Regarding this clone: Its specificity is not known.

Trimming left V 0 bases short and J 5 bases short, with 10 bases between. The CDR3 spans 15 residues. Germline loops: CDR1 SGHTA, CDR2 FQGNSA. General study points: Unmutated variant regions reportedly attract nearly half of all spike-specific TCRs. Clonal diversity was possibly underestimated, and the donors were mostly white British, with more females. Spike-specific TCR depth and breadth grew after two AZD1222 doses.

Using immunoSEQ multiplex PCR, the repertoire was profiled, and TCRdb retains in-frame clones only, with some absent. The sample has under 130,000 clones, more than 75% seen once. This chain uses TRBV7-2 with TRBJ1-4; D is uncertain. The TCR originated in an adult in good health. The sequencing used peripheral blood, collected on day 0 of AZD1222 vaccination. As DNA, the CDR3 is TGTGCCAGCAGCTTAGCGGTGGGGTCCAATGAAAAACTGTTTTTT. This gives the protein CASSLAVGSNEKLFF.